This T cell receptor beta chain was found in a study of shared clonotypes between healthy human individuals (TCRdb year 2020). About the study as a whole: The cohort comprised a couple of women and a few men aged 18 to 49 years. For each donor, CD4 naive and CD4 memory were each run on three plates, CD8 naive on two plates, and CD8 memory on one plate. To estimate repertoire size and how much clonotype sharing occurs between individuals, the study deeply sequenced the blood TCR repertoires of five healthy adults. To increase sequencing depth and limit assay-specific biases, different laboratories used diverse techniques to prepare libraries and sequence TCR repertoires. Leukapheresis yielded between about 0.85 and 10 billion PBMCs per donor. Findings and caveats that apply to the study as a whole: When several donors were compared, the shared fraction of clonotypes was about 5.4% for naive CD4, 3.5% to 4% for naive CD8, more than 2% for memory CD4, and 0.4% for memory CD8. Pairwise subsampling indicated that sequencing depth was expected to affect the degree of clonotype sharing among donors. Naive subsets generally had larger estimated clonotype richness than memory subsets. Only blood was sampled, and tissue TCR repertoires likely differ from those in blood. Because the study included only a small number of donors, the genetic and exposure-history diversity represented was limited. Rarefaction of sorted-subset datasets indicated incomplete sequencing despite the large sequencing depth. Higher generation probabilities were observed for clonotypes shared by all four sorted-subset donors than for non-shared clonotypes.

The donors were healthy, HIV-negative adults who had no recently reported acute infections or vaccinations. Only Caucasian adults living in Nashville, Tennessee, USA were represented among the donors. CD4+ T cells were enriched through magnetic negative selection, after which naive cells were positively selected on CD45RA and the remaining negative fraction served as the memory subset. Blood was collected by leukapheresis, and PBMCs were isolated by Ficoll-Histopaque density gradient centrifugation and then cryopreserved in liquid nitrogen vapor phase. Analytical flow cytometry was used to check the purity and quantity of every magnetically sorted T cell population. Genomic DNA was isolated from every sorted fraction and measured by UV absorbance on a Nanodrop 2000c. This clone has just one count. Its antigen is still unknown. No base quality values were provided; no much bigger clone lies one nucleotide off.

Counted from cysteine to phenylalanine, this CDR3 has 14 amino acids. Just the 42-base CDR3 DNA is kept, in frame starting at base 1. V and J lose 0 bases and 7 bases, and a span of 13 bases separates them. CDR1 SGHAT and CDR2 FQNNGV were looked up in the germline V gene. Using the deep immunoSEQ assay, multiplex PCR amplified TCR CDR3 regions from genomic DNA. Extracted genomic DNA from each cell subset was distributed evenly across all wells of several immunoSEQ 96-well plates, and each plate was treated as a replicate. For sorted subsets, approximately 0.2 ug of genomic DNA, equivalent to tens of thousands of T cell genomes, went into each replicate PCR. The purified libraries were quantified using a Qubit 3.0 fluorometer, sized with a Bioanalyzer 2100, and then quantified again using the KAPA Library Quantification kit. A separate single-read 150-cycle Illumina NextSeq 550 flow cell was used to sequence each immunoSEQ 96-well plate. The authors processed their data as follows. Because the immunoSEQ output held only junctional sequences and lacked quality scores, the filtering could not match the filtering applied to full-length reads. To assign V/J genes and CDR3, sequences were annotated against IMGT germline references using PyIR, a Python wrapper for IgBLAST v1.9. Reads were removed for weak V/J assignments (E-value above 1e-6), missing CDR3, stop codons, out-of-frame junctions, or ambiguous translated residues. V3J clonotypes were defined by identical inferred V gene, J gene, and CDR3 amino acid sequence. To compute the percentage overlap between repertoires, the number of shared unique clonotypes was divided by the size of the smaller repertoire. Repertoire richness was assessed with RTK rarefaction, the Chao1 estimator, and Recon v2.1 estimates of unobserved clonotypes. Generation probabilities for all TCRbeta clonotypes obtained by the gDNA method from four donors were computed using OLGA. TCRdb re-hosts the immuneACCESS table, in-frame sequences only. Its copies lack some clones; in the studies checked, an unresolved V gene accounts for under half of them, and the cause for the rest is not known. V and J calls and clone size come straight from that table; D and trimming were deduced from the DNA. The sample table holds some 2.1 million clones, of which about 95% were seen once. More than 0.1% of the sample belongs to the ten largest clones.

The sequence links TRBV11-2 to TRBJ2-7; the D segment could be TRBD2, given 5 matching bases. The receptor was derived from a man younger than 30 in good health. The material sequenced was naive CD4+ T cells sorted from blood. The intended sense of this specimen's cell subset or site label: CD45RA+ positively selected. At the DNA level, the sequence is TGTGCCAGCAGCTTAGATCGTTACAAGCGGGAGCAGTACTTC. This encodes CASSLDRYKREQYF.